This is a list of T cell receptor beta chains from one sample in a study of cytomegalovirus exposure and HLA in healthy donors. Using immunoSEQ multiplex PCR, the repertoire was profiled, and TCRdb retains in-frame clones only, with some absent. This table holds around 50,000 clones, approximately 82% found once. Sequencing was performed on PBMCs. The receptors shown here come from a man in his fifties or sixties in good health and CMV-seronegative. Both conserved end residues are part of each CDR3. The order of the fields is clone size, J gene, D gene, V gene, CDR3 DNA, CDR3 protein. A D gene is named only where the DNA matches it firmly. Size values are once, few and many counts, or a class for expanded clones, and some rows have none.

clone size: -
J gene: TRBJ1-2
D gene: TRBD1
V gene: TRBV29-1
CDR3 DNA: TGCAGCGCCTTAACAGGGGTTATTGTCTATGGCTACACCTTC
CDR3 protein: CSALTGVIVYGYTF

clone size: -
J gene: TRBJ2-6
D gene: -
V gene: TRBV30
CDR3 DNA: TGTGCCTGGAGTTCTACGCTCCCTGGGGCCAACGTCCTGACTTTC
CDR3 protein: CAWSSTLPGANVLTF

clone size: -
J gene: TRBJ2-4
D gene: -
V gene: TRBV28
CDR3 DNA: TGTGCCAGCGCATTCCAGGGGAGCAAAAACATTCAGTACTTC
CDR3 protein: CASAFQGSKNIQYF

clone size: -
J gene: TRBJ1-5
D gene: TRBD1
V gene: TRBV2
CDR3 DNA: TGTGCCAGCAGTGAGGACAGGCTCAATCAGCCCCAGCATTTT
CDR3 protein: CASSEDRLNQPQHF

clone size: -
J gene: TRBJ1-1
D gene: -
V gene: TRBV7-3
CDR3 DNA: TGTGCCAGCAGCCTCGGGACCCTACGGGACGGGGGCACTGAAGCTTTCTTT
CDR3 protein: CASSLGTLRDGGTEAFF

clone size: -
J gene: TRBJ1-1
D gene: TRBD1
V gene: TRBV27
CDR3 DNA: TGTGCCAGCAGTGCAGGACAGGGTCGGATCGCTGAAGCTTTCTTT
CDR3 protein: CASSAGQGRIAEAFF

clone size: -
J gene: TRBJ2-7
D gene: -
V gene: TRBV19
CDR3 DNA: TGTGCCAGTAGTATGCGGGAAGACGAGCAGTACTTC
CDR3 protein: CASSMREDEQYF

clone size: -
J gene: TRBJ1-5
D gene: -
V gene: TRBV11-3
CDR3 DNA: TGTGCCAGCAGTCCCCGGAGGGGACGGGGTCAGCCCCAGCATTTT
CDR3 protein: CASSPRRGRGQPQHF

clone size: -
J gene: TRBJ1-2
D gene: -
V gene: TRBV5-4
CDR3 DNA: TGTGCCAGCAGCTACCTACAGAGCTATGGCTACACCTTC
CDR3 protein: CASSYLQSYGYTF

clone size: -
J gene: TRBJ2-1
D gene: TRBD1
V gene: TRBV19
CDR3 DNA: TGTGCCAGTAGGGACAGGGGGGGGGAACATGAGCAGTTCTTC
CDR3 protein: CASRDRGGEHEQFF

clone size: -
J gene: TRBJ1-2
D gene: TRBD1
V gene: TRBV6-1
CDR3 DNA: TGTGCCAGTGGACAGGCAACCCAAAACGGCTACACCTTC
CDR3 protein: CASGQATQNGYTF

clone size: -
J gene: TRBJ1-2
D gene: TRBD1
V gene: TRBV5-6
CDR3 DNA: TGTGCCAGCAGCTTGGTGGCAGGGGGTGTTGGCTACACCTTC
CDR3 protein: CASSLVAGGVGYTF

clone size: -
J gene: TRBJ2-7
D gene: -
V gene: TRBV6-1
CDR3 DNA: TGTGCCAGCAGGCGGGGTTCGTCCTACGAGCAGTACTTC
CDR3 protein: CASRRGSSYEQYF

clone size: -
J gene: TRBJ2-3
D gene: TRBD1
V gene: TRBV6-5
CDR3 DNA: TGTGCCAGCAGCCAACAGGGGGCCAGCACAGATACGCAGTATTTT
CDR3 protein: CASSQQGASTDTQYF

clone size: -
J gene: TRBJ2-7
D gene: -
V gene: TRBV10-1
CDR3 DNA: TGCGCCAGCAGTGCTTATCGCGGGACTGGTGGGGCCGAGCAGTACTTC
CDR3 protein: CASSAYRGTGGAEQYF

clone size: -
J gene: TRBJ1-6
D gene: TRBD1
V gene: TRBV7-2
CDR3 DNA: TGTGCCAGCAGCTTAGCGACAGGGAGGCCTTCTTCACCCCTCCACTTT
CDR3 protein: CASSLATGRPSSPLHF

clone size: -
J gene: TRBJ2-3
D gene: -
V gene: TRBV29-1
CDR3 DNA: TGCAGCTTTGATGGCTCTACTAAAAGCACAGATACGCAGTATTTT
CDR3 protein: CSFDGSTKSTDTQYF

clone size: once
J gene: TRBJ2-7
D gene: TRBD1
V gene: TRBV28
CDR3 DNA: TGTGCCAGCAGCAAATCGGGACAGGGCTACGAGCAGTACTTC
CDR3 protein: CASSKSGQGYEQYF

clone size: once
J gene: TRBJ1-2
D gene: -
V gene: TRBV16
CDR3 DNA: TGTGCCAGCAGCCAAGGATCAGGAAACTATGGCTACACCTTC
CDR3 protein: CASSQGSGNYGYTF

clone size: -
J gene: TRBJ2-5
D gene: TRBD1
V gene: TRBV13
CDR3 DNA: TGTGCCAGCAGCTTCTGGAACCAGGGGGCACAGTACTTC
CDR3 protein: CASSFWNQGAQYF

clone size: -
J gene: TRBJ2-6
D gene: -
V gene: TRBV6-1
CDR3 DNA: TGTGCCAGCAGTGAACTCTCTGGGGCCAACGTCCTGACTTTC
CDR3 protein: CASSELSGANVLTF

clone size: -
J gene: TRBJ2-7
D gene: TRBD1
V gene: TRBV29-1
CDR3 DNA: TGCAGCGTGCCCTCGGGACAGGGGGCTGGGGAGCAGTACTTC
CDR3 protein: CSVPSGQGAGEQYF

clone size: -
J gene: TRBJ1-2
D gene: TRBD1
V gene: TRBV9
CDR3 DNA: TGTGCCAGCAGCATACAGGGGAACTATGGCTACACCTTC
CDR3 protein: CASSIQGNYGYTF

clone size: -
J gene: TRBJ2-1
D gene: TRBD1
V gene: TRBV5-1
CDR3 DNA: TGCGCCAGCAGCCGCCAGGGGGTCATATATGAGCAGTTCTTC
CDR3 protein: CASSRQGVIYEQFF

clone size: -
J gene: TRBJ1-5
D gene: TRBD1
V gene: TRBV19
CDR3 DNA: TGTGCCACTACGCTACAGGGGGCCAGCAATCAGCCCCAGCATTTT
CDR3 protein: CATTLQGASNQPQHF

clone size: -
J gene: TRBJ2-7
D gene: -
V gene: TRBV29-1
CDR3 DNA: TGCAGCGTTGAAGGTACCGGGACAAGGCCTTACGAGCAGTACTTC
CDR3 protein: CSVEGTGTRPYEQYF

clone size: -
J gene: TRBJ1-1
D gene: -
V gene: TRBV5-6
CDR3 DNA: TGTGCCAGCAGCGGGCGGGTCGGAGGTTTGAACACTGAAGCTTTCTTT
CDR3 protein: CASSGRVGGLNTEAFF

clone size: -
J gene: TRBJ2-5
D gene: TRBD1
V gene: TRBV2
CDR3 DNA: TGTGCCAGCAGTCCCGGGACAGCCCCCCAAGAGACCCAGTACTTC
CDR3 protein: CASSPGTAPQETQYF

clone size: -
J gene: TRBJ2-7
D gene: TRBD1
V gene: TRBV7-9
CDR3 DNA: TGTGCCAGCAGCTCCGGGACAGGGAACGAGCAGTACTTC
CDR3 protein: CASSSGTGNEQYF

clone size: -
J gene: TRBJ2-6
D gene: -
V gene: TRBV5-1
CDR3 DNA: TGCGCCAGCAGCCAACATCAGGGGACTGGGGCCAACGTCCTGACTTTC
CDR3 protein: CASSQHQGTGANVLTF

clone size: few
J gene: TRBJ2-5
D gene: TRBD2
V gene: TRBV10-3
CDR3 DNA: TGTGCCATCAAGGCCTTAGCGGGGGCCCAAGAGACCCAGTACTTC
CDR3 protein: CAIKALAGAQETQYF

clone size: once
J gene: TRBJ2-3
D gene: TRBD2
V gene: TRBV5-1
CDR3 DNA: TGCGCCAGCAGCTTGGAATTAGCGGGGGATATCACAGATACGCAGTATTTT
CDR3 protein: CASSLELAGDITDTQYF

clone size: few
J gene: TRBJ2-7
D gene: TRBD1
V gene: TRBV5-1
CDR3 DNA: TGCGCCAGCACCAGAGGACAGGGCGGACACGAGCAGTACTTC
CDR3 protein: CASTRGQGGHEQYF

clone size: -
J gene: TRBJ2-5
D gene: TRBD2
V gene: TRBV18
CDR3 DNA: TGTGCCAGCTCACCAAGACTAGCGCCAGAGACCCAGTACTTC
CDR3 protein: CASSPRLAPETQYF

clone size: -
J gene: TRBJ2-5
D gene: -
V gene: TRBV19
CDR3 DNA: TGTGCCAGTAGCCCCTCGGGGTCTGAGACCCAGTACTTC
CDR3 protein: CASSPSGSETQYF

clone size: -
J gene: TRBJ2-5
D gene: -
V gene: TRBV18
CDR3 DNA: TGTGCCAGCTCACCGGGGGCTGGAGAGACCCAGTACTTC
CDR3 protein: CASSPGAGETQYF

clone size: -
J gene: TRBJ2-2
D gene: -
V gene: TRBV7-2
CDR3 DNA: TGTGCCAGCAAAGTAGGGGGGGCCGACACCGGGGAGCTGTTTTTT
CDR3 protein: CASKVGGADTGELFF

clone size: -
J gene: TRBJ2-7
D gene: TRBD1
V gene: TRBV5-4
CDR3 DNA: TGTGCCAGCAGCCTGGGACAGGGGCGAAACGAGCAGTACTTC
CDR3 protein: CASSLGQGRNEQYF

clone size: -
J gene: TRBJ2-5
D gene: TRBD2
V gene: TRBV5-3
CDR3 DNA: TGTGCCAGAAGCTTGCCTAGCGGGGGGGCTTTTGAGACCCAGTACTTC
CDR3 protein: CARSLPSGGAFETQYF

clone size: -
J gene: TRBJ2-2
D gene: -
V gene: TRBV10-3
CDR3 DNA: TGTGCCATCAGTGAGCGTGGCCCCTTCACCGGGGAGCTGTTTTTT
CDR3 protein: CAISERGPFTGELFF

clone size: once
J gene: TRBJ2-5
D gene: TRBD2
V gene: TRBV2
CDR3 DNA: TGTGCCAGCAGTTTTGGGGCTAGCGGGTACCAAGAGACCCAGTACTTC
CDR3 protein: CASSFGASGYQETQYF

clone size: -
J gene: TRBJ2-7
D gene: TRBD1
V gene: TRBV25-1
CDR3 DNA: TGTGCCAGCAGTGGCAGGGGGTCCTACGAGCAGTACTTC
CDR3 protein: CASSGRGSYEQYF

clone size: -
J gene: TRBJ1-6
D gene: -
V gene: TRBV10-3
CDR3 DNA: TGTGCCATCAGTGAGTCCCAGGGTTCAAATTCACCCCTCCACTTT
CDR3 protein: CAISESQGSNSPLHF

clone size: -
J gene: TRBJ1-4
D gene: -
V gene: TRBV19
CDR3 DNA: TGTGCCAGTACCTGGGGACTAGGGGAAAAACTGTTTTTT
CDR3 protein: CASTWGLGEKLFF

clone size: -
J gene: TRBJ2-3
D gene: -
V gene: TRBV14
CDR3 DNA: TGTGCCAGCAGCCAAGTGGGCAGGCACACAGATACGCAGTATTTT
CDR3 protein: CASSQVGRHTDTQYF

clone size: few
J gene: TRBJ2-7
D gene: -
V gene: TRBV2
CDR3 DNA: TGTGCCAGCAAATACAGGGGAGGTTACGAGCAGTACTTC
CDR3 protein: CASKYRGGYEQYF

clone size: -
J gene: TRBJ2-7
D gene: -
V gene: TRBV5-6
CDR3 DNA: TGTGCCAGCAGCTTCCGTCCAGGGTCCTACGAGCAGTACTTC
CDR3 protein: CASSFRPGSYEQYF

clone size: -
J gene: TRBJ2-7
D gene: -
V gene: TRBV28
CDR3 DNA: TGTGCCAGCAGTTGGAGCTCCTACGAGCAGTACTTC
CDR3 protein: CASSWSSYEQYF

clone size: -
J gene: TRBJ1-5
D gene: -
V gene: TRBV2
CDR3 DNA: TGTGCCAGCAGTGATCCAAATCAGCCCCAGCATTTT
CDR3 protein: CASSDPNQPQHF

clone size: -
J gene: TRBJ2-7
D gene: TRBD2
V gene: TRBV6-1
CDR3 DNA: TGTGCCAGCAACCCGAGCGGGGGTGAATACTACGAGCAGTACTTC
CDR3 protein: CASNPSGGEYYEQYF

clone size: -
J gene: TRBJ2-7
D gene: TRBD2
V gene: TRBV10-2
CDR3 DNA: TGCGCCAGCAGCCAGACTAGCGGGGGGACCTACGAGCAGTACTTC
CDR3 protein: CASSQTSGGTYEQYF